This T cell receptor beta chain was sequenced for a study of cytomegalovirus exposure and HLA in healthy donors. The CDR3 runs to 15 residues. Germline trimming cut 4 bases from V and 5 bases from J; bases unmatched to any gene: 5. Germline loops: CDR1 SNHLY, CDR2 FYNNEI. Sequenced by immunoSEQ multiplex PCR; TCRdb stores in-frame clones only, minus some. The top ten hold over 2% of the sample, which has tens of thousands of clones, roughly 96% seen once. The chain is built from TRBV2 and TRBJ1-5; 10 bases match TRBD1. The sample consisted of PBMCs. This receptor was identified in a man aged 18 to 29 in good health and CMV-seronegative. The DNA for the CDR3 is TGTGCCAGCAGTGGGGACAGGGGCTCCTATCAGCCCCAGCATTTT. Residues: CASSGDRGSYQPQHF.